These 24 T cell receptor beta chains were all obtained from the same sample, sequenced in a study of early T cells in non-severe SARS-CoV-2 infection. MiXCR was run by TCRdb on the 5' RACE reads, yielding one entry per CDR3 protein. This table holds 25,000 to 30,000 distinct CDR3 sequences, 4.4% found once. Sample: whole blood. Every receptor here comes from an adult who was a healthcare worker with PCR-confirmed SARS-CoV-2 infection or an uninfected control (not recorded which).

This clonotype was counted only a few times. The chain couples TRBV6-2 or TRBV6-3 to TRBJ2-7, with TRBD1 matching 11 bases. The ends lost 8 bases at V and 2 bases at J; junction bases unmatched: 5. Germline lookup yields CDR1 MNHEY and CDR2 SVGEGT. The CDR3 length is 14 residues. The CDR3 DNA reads TGTGCCAGCTCCTCGGGACAGGGGGCCTACGAGCAGTACTTC. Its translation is CASSSGQGAYEQYF.

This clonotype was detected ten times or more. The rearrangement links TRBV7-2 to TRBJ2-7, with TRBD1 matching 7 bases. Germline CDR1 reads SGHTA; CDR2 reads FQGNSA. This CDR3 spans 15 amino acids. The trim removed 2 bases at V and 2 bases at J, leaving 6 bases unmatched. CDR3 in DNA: TGTGCCAGCAGCTTAACCGGGACAGAGGCCTACGAGCAGTACTTC. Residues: CASSLTGTEAYEQYF. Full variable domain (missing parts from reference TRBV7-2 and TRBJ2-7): GAGVSQSPSNKVTEKGKDVELRCDPISGHTALYWYRQSLGQGLEFLIYFQGNSAPDKSGLPSDRFSAERTGGSVSTLTIQRTQQEDSAVYLCASSLTGTEAYEQYFGPGTRLTVT.

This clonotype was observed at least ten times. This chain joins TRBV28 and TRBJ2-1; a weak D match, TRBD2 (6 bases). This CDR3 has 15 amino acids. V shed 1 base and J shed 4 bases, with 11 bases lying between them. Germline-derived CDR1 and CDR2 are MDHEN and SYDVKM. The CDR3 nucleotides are TGTGCCAGCAGTTTATTGGCGGGAAGATACAATGAGCAGTTCTTC. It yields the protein CASSLLAGRYNEQFF.

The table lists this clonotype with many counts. The CDR3 nucleotides read TGTGCCAGCAGCTTTGGGTTTGATCTTTTTGAAATTAACAATGAGCAGTTCTTC. Its translation is CASSFGFDLFEINNEQFF. The chain is built from TRBV5-8 and TRBJ2-1; D unresolved. Germline V CDR1 and CDR2: SGHTS, YDEGEE. V lost 2 bases to trimming and J lost 5 bases, with 23 bases between them. The CDR3 is 18 amino acids.

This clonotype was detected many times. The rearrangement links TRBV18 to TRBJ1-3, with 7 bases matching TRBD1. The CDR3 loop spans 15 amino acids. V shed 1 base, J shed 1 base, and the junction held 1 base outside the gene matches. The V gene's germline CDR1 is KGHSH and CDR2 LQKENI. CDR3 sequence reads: CASSPRQGSGNTIYF. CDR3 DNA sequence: TGTGCCAGCTCACCACGACAGGGATCTGGAAACACCATATATTTT. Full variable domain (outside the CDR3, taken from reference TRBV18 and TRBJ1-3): NAGVMQNPRHLVRRRGQEARLRCSPMKGHSHVYWYRQLPEEGLKFMVYLQKENIIDESGMPKERFSAEFPKEGPSILRIQQVVRGDSAAYFCASSPRQGSGNTIYFGEGSWLTVV.

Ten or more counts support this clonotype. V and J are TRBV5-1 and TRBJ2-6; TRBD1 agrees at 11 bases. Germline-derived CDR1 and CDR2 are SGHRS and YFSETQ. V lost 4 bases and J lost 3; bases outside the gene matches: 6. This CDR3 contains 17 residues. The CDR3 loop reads CASSLRTGGVGANVLTF. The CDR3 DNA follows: TGCGCCAGCAGCCTACGGACAGGGGGCGTTGGGGCCAACGTCCTGACTTTC.

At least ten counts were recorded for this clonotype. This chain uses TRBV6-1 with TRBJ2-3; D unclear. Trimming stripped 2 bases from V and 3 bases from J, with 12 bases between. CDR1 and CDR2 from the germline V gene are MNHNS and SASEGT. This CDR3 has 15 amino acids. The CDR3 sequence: CASSEMGLLTDTQYF. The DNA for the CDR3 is TGTGCCAGCAGTGAAATGGGCTTGCTGACAGATACGCAGTATTTT.

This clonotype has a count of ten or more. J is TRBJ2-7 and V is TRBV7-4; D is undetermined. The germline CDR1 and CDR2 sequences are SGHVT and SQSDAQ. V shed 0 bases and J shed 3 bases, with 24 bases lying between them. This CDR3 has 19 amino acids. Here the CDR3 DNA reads TGTGCCAGCAGCTTAGCGCTAATCGGGCAGCCACTTGTAAACTACGAGCAGTACTTC. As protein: CASSLALIGQPLVNYEQYF.

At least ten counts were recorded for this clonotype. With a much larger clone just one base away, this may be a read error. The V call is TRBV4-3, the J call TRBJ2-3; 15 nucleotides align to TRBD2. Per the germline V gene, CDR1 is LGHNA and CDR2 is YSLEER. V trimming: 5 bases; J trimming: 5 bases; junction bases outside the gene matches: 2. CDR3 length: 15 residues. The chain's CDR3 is CASSWTSGREDTQYF. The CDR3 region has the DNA TGCGCCAGCAGCTGGACTAGCGGGAGGGAAGATACGCAGTATTTT.

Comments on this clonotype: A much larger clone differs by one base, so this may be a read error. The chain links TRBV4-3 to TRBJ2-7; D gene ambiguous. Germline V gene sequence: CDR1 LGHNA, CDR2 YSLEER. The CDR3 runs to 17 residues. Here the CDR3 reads CTSSQEKIEVGDHEQYF. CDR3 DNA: TGCACCAGCAGCCAAGAGAAGATCGAGGTCGGAGACCACGAGCAGTACTTC.

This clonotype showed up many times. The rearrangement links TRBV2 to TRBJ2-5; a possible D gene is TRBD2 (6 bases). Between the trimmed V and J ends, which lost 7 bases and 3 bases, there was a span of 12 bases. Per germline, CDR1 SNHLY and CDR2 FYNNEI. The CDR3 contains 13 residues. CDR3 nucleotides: TGTGCCAGCATGAGGAGGGCAGAAGAGACCCAGTACTTC. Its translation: CASMRRAEETQYF. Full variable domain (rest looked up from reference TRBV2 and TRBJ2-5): EPEVTQTPSHQVTQMGQEVILRCVPISNHLYFYWYRQILGQKVEFLVSFYNNEISEKSEIFDDQFSVERPDGSNFTLKIRSTKLEDSAMYFCASMRRAEETQYFGPGTRLLVL.

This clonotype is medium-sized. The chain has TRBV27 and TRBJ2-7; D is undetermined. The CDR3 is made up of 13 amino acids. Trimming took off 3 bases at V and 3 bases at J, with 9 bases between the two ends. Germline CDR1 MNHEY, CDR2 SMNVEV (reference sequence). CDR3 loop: CASSFAVSYEQYF. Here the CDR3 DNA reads TGTGCCAGCAGTTTTGCTGTTAGCTACGAGCAGTACTTC.

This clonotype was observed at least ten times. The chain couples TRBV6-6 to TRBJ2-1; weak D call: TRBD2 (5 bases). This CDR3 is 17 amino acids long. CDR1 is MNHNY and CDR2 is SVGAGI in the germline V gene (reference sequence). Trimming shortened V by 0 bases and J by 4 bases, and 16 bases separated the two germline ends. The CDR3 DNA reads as TGTGCCAGCAGTTACTCCCCGCCCACCGGGGTGTACAATGAGCAGTTCTTC. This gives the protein CASSYSPPTGVYNEQFF.

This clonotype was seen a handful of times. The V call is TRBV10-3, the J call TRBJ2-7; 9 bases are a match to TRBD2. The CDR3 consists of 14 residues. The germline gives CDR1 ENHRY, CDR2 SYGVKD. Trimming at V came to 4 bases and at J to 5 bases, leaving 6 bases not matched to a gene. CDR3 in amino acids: CAISGRRGGDEQYF. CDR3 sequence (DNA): TGTGCCATCAGTGGTAGGCGGGGGGGCGACGAGCAGTACTTC.

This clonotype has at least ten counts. CDR3 DNA sequence: TGCAGTGCAACGGACAGGGAGCAAGAGACCCAGTACTTC. It encodes CSATDREQETQYF. The rearrangement uses TRBV20-1 and TRBJ2-5; 8 nucleotides line up with TRBD1. The junction had 5 bases not matched to a gene; V was cut back by 6 bases and J by 2 bases. Germline V gives CDR1 DFQATT, CDR2 SNEGSKA (reference sequence). The CDR3 length is 13 residues.

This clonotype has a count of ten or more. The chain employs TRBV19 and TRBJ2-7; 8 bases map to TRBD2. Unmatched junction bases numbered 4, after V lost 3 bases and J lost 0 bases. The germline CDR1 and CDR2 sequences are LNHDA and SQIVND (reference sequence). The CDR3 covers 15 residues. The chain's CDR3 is CASSILAGPSYEQYF. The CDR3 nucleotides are TGTGCCAGTAGTATCCTAGCGGGCCCCTCCTACGAGCAGTACTTC.

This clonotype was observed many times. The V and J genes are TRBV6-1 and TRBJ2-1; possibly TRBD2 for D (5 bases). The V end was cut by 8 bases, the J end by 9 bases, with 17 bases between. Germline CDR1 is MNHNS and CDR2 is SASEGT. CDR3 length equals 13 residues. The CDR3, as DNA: TGTGCCAGCGTCCATAAACTAGTCGCTGAGCAGTTCTTC. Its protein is CASVHKLVAEQFF.

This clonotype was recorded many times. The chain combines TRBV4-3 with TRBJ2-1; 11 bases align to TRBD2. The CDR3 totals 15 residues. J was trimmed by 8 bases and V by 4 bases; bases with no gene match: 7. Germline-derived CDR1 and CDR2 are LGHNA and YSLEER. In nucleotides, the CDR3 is TGCGCCAGCAGCCCTACTAGCGGGAGTGGGTATGAGCAGTTCTTC. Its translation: CASSPTSGSGYEQFF.

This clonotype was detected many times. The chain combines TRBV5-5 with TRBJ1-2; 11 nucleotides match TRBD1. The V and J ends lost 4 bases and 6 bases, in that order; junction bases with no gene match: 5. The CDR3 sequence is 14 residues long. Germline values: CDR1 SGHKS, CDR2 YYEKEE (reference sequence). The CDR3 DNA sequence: TGTGCCAGCAGCCCCGGGGACAGGGGGGATGGCTACACCTTC. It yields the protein CASSPGDRGDGYTF.

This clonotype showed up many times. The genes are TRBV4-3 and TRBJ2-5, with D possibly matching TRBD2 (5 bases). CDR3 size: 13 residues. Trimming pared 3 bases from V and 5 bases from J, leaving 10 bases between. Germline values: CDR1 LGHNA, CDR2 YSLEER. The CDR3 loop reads CASSQGARETQYF. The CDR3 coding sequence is TGCGCCAGCAGCCAGGGAGCGCGTGAGACCCAGTACTTC.

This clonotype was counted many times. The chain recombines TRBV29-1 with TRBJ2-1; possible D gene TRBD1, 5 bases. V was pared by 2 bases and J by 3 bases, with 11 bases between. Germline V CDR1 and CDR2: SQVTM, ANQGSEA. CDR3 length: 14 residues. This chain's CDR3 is CSVEKGHNYNEQFF. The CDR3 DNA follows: TGCAGCGTTGAAAAGGGGCATAACTACAATGAGCAGTTCTTC.

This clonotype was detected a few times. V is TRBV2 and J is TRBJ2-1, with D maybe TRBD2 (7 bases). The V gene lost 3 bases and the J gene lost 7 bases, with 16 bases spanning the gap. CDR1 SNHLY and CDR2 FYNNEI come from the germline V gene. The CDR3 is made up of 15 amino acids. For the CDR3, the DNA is TGTGCCAGCAGTGATTGGGCTAGCGGACAGAATGAGCAGTTCTTC. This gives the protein CASSDWASGQNEQFF.

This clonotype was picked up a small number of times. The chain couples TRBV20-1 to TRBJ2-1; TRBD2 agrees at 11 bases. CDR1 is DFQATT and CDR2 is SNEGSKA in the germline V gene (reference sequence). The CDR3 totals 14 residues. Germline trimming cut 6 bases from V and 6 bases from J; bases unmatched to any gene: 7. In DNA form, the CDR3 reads TGCAGTGCAATATTAGCGGGAGGGATCAATGAGCAGTTCTTC. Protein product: CSAILAGGINEQFF.

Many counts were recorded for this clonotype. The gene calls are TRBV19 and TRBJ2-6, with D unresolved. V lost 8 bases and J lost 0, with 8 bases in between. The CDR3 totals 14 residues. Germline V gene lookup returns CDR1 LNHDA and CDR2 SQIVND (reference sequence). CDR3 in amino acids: CASRHISGANVLTF. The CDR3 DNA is TGTGCCAGTCGGCACATCTCTGGGGCCAACGTCCTGACTTTC. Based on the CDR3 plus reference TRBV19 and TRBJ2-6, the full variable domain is DGGITQSPKYLFRKEGQNVTLSCEQNLNHDAMYWYRQDPGQGLRLIYYSQIVNDFQKGDIAEGYSVSREKKESFPLTVTSAQKNPTAFYLCASRHISGANVLTFGAGSRLTVL.